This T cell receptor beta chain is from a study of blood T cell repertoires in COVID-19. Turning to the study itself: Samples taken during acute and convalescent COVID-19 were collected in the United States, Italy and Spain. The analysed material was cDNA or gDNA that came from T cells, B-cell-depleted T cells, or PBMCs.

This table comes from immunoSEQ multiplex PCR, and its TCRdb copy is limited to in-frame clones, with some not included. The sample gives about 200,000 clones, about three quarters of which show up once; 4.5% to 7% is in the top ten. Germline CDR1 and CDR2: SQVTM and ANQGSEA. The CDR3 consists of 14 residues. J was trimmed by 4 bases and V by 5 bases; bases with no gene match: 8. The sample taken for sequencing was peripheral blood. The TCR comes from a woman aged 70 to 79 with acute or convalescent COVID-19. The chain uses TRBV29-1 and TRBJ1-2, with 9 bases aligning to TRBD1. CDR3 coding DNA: TGCAGCGTTAAAACAGGGGGCGCGGGCTATGGCTACACCTTC. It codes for CSVKTGGAGYGYTF. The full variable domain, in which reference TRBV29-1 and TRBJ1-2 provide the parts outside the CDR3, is SAVISQKPSRDICQRGTSLTIQCQVDSQVTMMFWYRQQPGQSLTLIATANQGSEATYESGFVIDKFPISRPNLTFSTLTVSNMSPEDSSIYLCSVKTGGAGYGYTFGSGTRLTVV.